These T cell receptor beta chains were read from a single sample in a study of cytomegalovirus exposure and HLA in healthy donors. Sequencing used immunoSEQ multiplex PCR; TCRdb keeps in-frame clones, though not all of them. The sample lists under 130,000 clones, around 72% occurring once. Specimen: PBMCs. All receptors derive from a male donor in good health and CMV-seronegative. Both conserved end residues are part of each CDR3. The D gene is left open where the match is weak. Clone size, where shown, is once, few, many, or a class for clones that have expanded.

CDR3 DNA	CDR3 protein	V gene	J gene	clone size	D gene
TGTGCCAGCAGCGTTGGGGCGTCCTACGAGCAGTACTTC	CASSVGASYEQYF	TRBV9	TRBJ2-7	NA	NA
TGTGCCACCCAACAGGGACCTAATGAAAAACTGTTTTTT	CATQQGPNEKLFF	TRBV5-6	TRBJ1-4	NA	NA
TGTGCCAGCAGCTTAATGGGCGGGAGGTCAGATACGCAGTATTTT	CASSLMGGRSDTQYF	TRBV7-3	TRBJ2-3	NA	TRBD2
TGTGCCAGCAGTGGATGGGTCCAGGGGGGCTATGGCTACACCTTC	CASSGWVQGGYGYTF	TRBV27	TRBJ1-2	NA	TRBD1
TGTGCCTGGACCTCCTATAGGACAGGGAGCTCCGGAAACACCATATATTTT	CAWTSYRTGSSGNTIYF	TRBV30	TRBJ1-3	NA	TRBD1
TGTGCCAGCAAACCCCAGGACAGGGAGAATCAGCCCCAGCATTTT	CASKPQDRENQPQHF	TRBV5-5	TRBJ1-5	NA	TRBD1
TGTGCCAGTAGTATAGCCAGGGGTGGGACGGAGCCCCAGCATTTT	CASSIARGGTEPQHF	TRBV19	TRBJ1-5	NA	NA
TGTGCCAGCTCACTAGCGACCGAAGAGACCCAGTACTTC	CASSLATEETQYF	TRBV5-6	TRBJ2-5	NA	TRBD2
TGTGCCAGCAGCTTTGACAGGTCCCGGAATGAGCAGTTCTTC	CASSFDRSRNEQFF	TRBV9	TRBJ2-1	NA	NA
TGTGCCAGCAGCCGGGGCACAATAAGCGGGAGCGGTGAGACCCAGTACTTC	CASSRGTISGSGETQYF	TRBV4-2	TRBJ2-5	NA	TRBD2
TGTGCCAGCAGCGTCCTAGCGGGAACTCCCTACAATGAGCAGTTCTTC	CASSVLAGTPYNEQFF	TRBV5-4	TRBJ2-1	NA	TRBD2
TGCGCCAGCAGCCAAGGCGGGACAGGGCACAATGAGCAGTTCTTC	CASSQGGTGHNEQFF	TRBV4-1	TRBJ2-1	NA	TRBD1
TGCAGCCTCAGATCCGGACTAGCGGGAGGGCTGGAGACCCAGTACTTC	CSLRSGLAGGLETQYF	TRBV29-1	TRBJ2-5	NA	TRBD2
TGTGCCAGCTCACCTCCAGGGGGCTTTAACACTGAAGCTTTCTTT	CASSPPGGFNTEAFF	TRBV18	TRBJ1-1	NA	TRBD1
TGTGCCAGCAGTATGAGACTTAACACAGATACGCAGTATTTT	CASSMRLNTDTQYF	TRBV28	TRBJ2-3	few	NA
TGTGCCAGCAGCCCCCCGACTAGCGGGTACAATGAGCAGTTCTTC	CASSPPTSGYNEQFF	TRBV11-2	TRBJ2-1	NA	TRBD2
TGTGCCAGCAGCCCCCTCGGGGGACAGCTTTACGAGCAGTACTTC	CASSPLGGQLYEQYF	TRBV5-4	TRBJ2-7	NA	NA
TGTGCCAGCAGCGGGAAAGGCGGGGGTTACAATGAGCAGTTCTTC	CASSGKGGGYNEQFF	TRBV9	TRBJ2-1	NA	TRBD2
TGTGCCAGCAGTGAAGCGCTTGGGGCTAGGATAAACGAGCAGTACTTC	CASSEALGARINEQYF	TRBV2	TRBJ2-7	NA	NA
TGTGCCAGCACCACTGGACAGGGAGACTACGAGCAGTACTTC	CASTTGQGDYEQYF	TRBV7-9	TRBJ2-7	NA	TRBD1
TGCAGCGTTCTCCGAGGGCTAGCGGGACTCGGTGGGGGAGAGACCCAGTACTTC	CSVLRGLAGLGGGETQYF	TRBV29-1	TRBJ2-5	NA	TRBD2
TGTGCCAGCAGCTCCACGGGACTCCCCCACGAGCAGTACTTC	CASSSTGLPHEQYF	TRBV7-2	TRBJ2-7	NA	NA
TGTGCCAGCAGTATAACAGGTCCTGGGGCCAACGTCCTGACTTTC	CASSITGPGANVLTF	TRBV6-1	TRBJ2-6	NA	NA
TGTGCCAGCAGCGTAGACAGGGTTCCCTACGAGCAGTACTTC	CASSVDRVPYEQYF	TRBV9	TRBJ2-7	NA	NA
TGTGCCAGTAGTATCAGGCAGGAACACTCTGGGGCCAACGTCCTGACTTTC	CASSIRQEHSGANVLTF	TRBV19	TRBJ2-6	NA	NA
TGTGCCAGCAGCGTCCCAGGGGCGGGTAACGCCGATGGCACCGGGGAGCTGTTTTTT	CASSVPGAGNADGTGELFF	TRBV7-8	TRBJ2-2	NA	NA
TGTGCCAGCAGTTACAGGGTTCGTGGCTATGGCTACACCTTC	CASSYRVRGYGYTF	TRBV28	TRBJ1-2	NA	NA
TGCGCCAGCAGCCAGGGACAAGAGAACTACGAGCAGTACTTC	CASSQGQENYEQYF	TRBV4-1	TRBJ2-7	NA	NA
TGTGCCAGCAGCGGACAGGGCCAGAACACTGAAGCTTTCTTT	CASSGQGQNTEAFF	TRBV9	TRBJ1-1	NA	TRBD1
TGTGCCAGTATTCCCCCCGGGACAATCCCTGAAGCTTTCTTT	CASIPPGTIPEAFF	TRBV19	TRBJ1-1	NA	NA
TGTGCCAGCAGTTTAGGGCAGGGGGCTAAGTTCGCTGAAGCTTTCTTT	CASSLGQGAKFAEAFF	TRBV27	TRBJ1-1	NA	TRBD1
TGTGCCAGCTCGTACGGACTAGCGGGGCGAAATGAGCAGTTCTTC	CASSYGLAGRNEQFF	TRBV18	TRBJ2-1	NA	TRBD2
TGTGCCAGCAGCTTCGCGGAGTATGGCTACACCTTC	CASSFAEYGYTF	TRBV7-9	TRBJ1-2	NA	NA
TGTGCCAGCAGGATGGGACAGGGGGCTTACTATGGCTACACCTTC	CASRMGQGAYYGYTF	TRBV27	TRBJ1-2	NA	TRBD1
TGTGCCAGCAGCGTAGTATCGGGAGGGCCCAGTGAGCAGTTCTTC	CASSVVSGGPSEQFF	TRBV9	TRBJ2-1	NA	TRBD2